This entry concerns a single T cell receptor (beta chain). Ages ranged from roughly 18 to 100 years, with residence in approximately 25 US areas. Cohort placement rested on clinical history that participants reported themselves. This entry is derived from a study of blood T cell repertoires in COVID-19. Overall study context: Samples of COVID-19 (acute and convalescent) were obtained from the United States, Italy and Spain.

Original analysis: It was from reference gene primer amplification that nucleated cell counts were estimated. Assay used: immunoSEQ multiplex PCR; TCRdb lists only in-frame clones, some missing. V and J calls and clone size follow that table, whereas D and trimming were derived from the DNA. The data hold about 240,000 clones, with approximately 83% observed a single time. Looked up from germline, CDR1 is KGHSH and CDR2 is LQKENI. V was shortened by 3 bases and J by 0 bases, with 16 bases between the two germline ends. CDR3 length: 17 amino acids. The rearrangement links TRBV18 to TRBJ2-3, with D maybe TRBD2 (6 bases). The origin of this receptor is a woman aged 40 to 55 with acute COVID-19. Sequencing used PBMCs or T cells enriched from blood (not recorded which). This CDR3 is CASSPLPRTTSTDTQYF. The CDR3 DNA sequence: TGTGCCAGCTCACCCCTGCCCAGGACTACTAGCACAGATACGCAGTATTTT. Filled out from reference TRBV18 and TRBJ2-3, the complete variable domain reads NAGVMQNPRHLVRRRGQEARLRCSPMKGHSHVYWYRQLPEEGLKFMVYLQKENIIDESGMPKERFSAEFPKEGPSILRIQQVVRGDSAAYFCASSPLPRTTSTDTQYFGPGTRLTVL.